This T cell receptor (beta chain) was sequenced for a study of CD8 T cells in ankylosing spondylitis. Study conclusions and caveats: There was a TCR beta motif, made of several highly homologous variants, that appeared characteristic of ankylosing spondylitis blood.

Germline V gives CDR1 DFQATT, CDR2 SNEGSKA (reference sequence). The CDR3 is 15 residues long. Losses at the gene ends were 6 bases for V and 6 bases for J; bases not matched to a gene: 10. This clonotype has just a few counts. Its antigen remains unknown. MiXCR was run by TCRdb on the 5' RACE reads, yielding one entry per CDR3 protein. This table holds approximately 540,000 distinct CDR3 sequences, about 12% found once. The receptor was derived from a male donor with ankylosing spondylitis. The specimen sequenced was blood, either unsorted or a sorted T cell fraction (not recorded which). This rearrangement joins TRBV20-1 to TRBJ2-3; 12 bases map to TRBD2. The CDR3 DNA reads as TGCAGTGCCCCCGCACTAGCGGGAGGTCGTGATACGCAGTATTTT. Translation: CSAPALAGGRDTQYF.